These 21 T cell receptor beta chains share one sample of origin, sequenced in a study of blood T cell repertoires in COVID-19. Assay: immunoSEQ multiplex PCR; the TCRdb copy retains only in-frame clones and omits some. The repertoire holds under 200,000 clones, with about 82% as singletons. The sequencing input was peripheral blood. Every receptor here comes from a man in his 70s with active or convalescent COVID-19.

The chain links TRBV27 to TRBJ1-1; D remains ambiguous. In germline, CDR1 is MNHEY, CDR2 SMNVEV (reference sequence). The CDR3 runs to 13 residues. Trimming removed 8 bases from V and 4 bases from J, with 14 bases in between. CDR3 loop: CASSPGRSTEAFF. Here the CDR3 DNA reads TGTGCCAGCTCCCCTGGTCGGAGCACTGAAGCTTTCTTT.

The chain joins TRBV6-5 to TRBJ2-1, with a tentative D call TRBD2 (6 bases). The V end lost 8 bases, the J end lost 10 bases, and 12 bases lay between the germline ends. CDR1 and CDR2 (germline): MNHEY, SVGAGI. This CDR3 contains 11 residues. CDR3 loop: CASSDLAEQFF. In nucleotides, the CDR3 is TGTGCCAGCTCGGATCTAGCGGAGCAGTTCTTC.

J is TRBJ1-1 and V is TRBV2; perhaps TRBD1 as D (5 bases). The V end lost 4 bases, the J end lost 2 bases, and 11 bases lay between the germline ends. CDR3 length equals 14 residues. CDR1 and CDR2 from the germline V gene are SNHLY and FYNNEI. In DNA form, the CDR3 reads TGTGCCAGCAGTGTGGTAGGGGTCAACACTGAAGCTTTCTTT. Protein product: CASSVVGVNTEAFF.

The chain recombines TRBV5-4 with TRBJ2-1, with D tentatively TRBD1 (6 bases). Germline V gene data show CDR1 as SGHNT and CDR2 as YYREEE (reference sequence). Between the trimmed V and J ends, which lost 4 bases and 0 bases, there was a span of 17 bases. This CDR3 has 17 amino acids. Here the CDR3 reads CASSHPGGPSSYNEQFF. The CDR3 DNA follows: TGTGCCAGCAGCCACCCTGGGGGCCCTAGCTCCTACAATGAGCAGTTCTTC.

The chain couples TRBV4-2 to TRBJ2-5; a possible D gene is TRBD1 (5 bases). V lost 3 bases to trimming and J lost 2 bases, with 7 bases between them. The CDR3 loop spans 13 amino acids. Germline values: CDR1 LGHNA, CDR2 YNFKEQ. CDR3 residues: CASSQGRQETQYF. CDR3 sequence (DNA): TGTGCCAGCAGCCAGGGGCGGCAAGAGACCCAGTACTTC.

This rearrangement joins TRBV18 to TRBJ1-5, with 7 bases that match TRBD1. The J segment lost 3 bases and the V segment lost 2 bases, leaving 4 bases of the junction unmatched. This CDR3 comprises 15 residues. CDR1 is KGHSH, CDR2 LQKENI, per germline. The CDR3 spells CASSPKTGNNQPQHF. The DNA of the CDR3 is TGTGCCAGCTCACCAAAGACAGGGAACAATCAGCCCCAGCATTTT.

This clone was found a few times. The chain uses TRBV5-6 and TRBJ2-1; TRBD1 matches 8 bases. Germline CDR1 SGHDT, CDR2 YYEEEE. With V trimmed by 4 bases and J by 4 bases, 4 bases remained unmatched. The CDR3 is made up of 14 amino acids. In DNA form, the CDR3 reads TGTGCCAGCAGCGACAGGGGAAGATACAATGAGCAGTTCTTC. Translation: CASSDRGRYNEQFF.

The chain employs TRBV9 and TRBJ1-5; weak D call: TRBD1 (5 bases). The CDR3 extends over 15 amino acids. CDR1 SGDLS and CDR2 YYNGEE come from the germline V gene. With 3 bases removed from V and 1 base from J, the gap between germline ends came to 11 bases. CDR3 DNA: TGTGCCAGCAGCGCACGGGGGTTAAGCAATCAGCCCCAGCATTTT. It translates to CASSARGLSNQPQHF.

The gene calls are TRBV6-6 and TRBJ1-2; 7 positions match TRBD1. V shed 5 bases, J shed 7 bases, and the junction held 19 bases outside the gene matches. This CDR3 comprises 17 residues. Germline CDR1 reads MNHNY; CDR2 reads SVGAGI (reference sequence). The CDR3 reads CASSRKRGLPIKGGYTF. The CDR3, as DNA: TGTGCCAGCAGTCGAAAGAGGGGGCTCCCAATCAAGGGTGGCTACACCTTC.

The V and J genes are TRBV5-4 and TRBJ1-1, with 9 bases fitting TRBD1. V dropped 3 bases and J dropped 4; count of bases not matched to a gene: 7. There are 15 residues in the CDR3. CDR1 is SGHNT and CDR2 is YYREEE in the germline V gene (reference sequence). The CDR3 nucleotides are TGTGCCAGCAGCTCCGGACAGGGGAAGACCACTGAAGCTTTCTTT. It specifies CASSSGQGKTTEAFF.

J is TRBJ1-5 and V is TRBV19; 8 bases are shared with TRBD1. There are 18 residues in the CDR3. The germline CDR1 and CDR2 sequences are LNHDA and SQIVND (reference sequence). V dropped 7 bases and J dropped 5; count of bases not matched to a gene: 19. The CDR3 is CASTLGDFGQGSDQPQHF. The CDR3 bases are TGTGCCAGTACCCTTGGTGATTTTGGACAGGGAAGCGATCAGCCCCAGCATTTT.

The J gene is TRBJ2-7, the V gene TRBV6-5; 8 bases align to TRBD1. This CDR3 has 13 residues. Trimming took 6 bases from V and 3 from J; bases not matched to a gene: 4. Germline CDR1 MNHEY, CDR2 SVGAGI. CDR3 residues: CASRDRGLYEQYF. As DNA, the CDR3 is TGTGCCAGCAGAGACAGGGGTCTCTACGAGCAGTACTTC.

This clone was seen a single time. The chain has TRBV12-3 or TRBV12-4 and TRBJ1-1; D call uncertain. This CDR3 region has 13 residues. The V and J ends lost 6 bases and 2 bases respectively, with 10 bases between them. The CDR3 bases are TGTGCCAGCAGCTTGACACGTAACACTGAAGCTTTCTTT. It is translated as CASSLTRNTEAFF.

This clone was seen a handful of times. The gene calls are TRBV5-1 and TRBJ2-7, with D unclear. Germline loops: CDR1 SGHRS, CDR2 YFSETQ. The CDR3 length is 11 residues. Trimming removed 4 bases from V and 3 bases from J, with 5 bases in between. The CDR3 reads CASSPGYEQYF. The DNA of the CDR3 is TGCGCCAGCAGCCCCGGCTACGAGCAGTACTTC.

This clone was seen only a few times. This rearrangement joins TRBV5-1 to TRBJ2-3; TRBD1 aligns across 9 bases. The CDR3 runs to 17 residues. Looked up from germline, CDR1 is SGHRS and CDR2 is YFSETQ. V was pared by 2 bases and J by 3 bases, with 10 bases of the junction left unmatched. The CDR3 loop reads CASSLGGDRELTDTQYF. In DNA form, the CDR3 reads TGCGCCAGCAGCTTAGGAGGGGACAGGGAATTGACAGATACGCAGTATTTT.

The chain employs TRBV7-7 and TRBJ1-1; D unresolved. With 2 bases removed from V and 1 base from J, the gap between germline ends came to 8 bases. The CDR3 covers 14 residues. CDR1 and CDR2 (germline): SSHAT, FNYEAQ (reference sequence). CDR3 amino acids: CASSLTAGNTEAFF. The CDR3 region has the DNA TGTGCCAGCAGCTTAACGGCAGGGAACACTGAAGCTTTCTTT.

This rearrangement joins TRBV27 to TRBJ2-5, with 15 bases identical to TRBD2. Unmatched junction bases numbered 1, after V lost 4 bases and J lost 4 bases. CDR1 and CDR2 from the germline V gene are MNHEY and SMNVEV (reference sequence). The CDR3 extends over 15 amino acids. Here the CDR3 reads CASSSGLAGGETQYF. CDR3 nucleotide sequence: TGTGCCAGCAGTTCGGGACTAGCGGGGGGAGAGACCCAGTACTTC.

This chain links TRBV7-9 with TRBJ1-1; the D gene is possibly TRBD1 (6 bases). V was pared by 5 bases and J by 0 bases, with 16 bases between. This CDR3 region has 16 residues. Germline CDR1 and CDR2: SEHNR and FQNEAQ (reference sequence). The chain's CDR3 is CASSNRDIFMNTEAFF. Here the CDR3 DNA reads TGTGCCAGCAGCAATCGGGACATTTTCATGAACACTGAAGCTTTCTTT.

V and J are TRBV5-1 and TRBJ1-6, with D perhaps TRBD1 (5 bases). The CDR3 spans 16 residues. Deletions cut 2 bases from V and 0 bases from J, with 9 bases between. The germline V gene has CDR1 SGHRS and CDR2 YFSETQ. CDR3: CASSLGESSYNSPLHF. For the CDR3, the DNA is TGCGCCAGCAGCTTAGGGGAAAGCTCCTATAATTCACCCCTCCACTTT.

CDR3 amino acids: CATSRELGAGSTGELFF. The DNA of the CDR3 is TGTGCCACCAGCAGGGAATTGGGGGCAGGGAGCACCGGGGAGCTGTTTTTT. V and J are TRBV15 and TRBJ2-2; tentative D call: TRBD1 (6 bases). The CDR3 runs to 17 residues. V lost 3 bases and J lost 4, with 18 bases in between. Germline CDR1 LNHNV, CDR2 YYDKDF (reference sequence).

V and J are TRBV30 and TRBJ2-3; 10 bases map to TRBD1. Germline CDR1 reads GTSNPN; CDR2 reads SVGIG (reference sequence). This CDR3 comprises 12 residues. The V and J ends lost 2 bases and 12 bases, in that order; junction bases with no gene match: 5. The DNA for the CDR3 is TGTGCCTGGAGTCACCGGGACAGGGGACAGTATTTT. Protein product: CAWSHRDRGQYF. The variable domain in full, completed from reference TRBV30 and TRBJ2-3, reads SQTIHQWPATLVQPVGSPLSLECTVEGTSNPNLYWYRQAAGRGLQLLFYSVGIGQISSEVPQNLSASRPQDRQFILSSKKLLLSDSGFYLCAWSHRDRGQYFGPGTRLTVL.